The 8 T cell receptor beta chains listed next were all sequenced from one sample in a study of early T cells in non-severe SARS-CoV-2 infection. Using its own MiXCR run on the 5' RACE reads, TCRdb lists one record per CDR3 protein. The sample has tens of thousands of distinct CDR3 sequences; about 9% are singletons. The sample comprised whole blood. The origin of the receptors is an adult who was a healthcare worker with PCR-confirmed SARS-CoV-2 infection or an uninfected control (not recorded which).

This clonotype occurred many times. The chain has TRBV6-6 and TRBJ2-3; D might be TRBD1 (6 bases). Trimming removed 7 bases at V and 2 bases at J, with 16 bases between. The CDR3 spans 15 residues. Germline loops: CDR1 MNHNY, CDR2 SVGAGI (reference sequence). The CDR3 loop reads CASTPGMGATDTQYF. CDR3 coding DNA: TGTGCCAGCACCCCCGGAATGGGGGCCACAGATACGCAGTATTTT.

This clonotype came up many times. The chain carries TRBV20-1 and TRBJ1-2; D is ambiguous. CDR1 is DFQATT and CDR2 is SNEGSKA in the germline V gene (reference sequence). The CDR3 covers 12 residues. V lost 1 base and J 4 bases, leaving 7 bases between the germline ends. CDR3 protein: CSARVGSYGYTF. The CDR3 nucleotides are TGCAGTGCTAGAGTTGGCAGCTATGGCTACACCTTC.

This clonotype was detected ten times or more. The J gene is TRBJ1-3, the V gene TRBV7-2; D is uncertain. CDR1 SGHTA and CDR2 FQGNSA come from the germline V gene. The CDR3 runs 14 residues. V dropped 1 base and J dropped 0 bases, with 4 bases sitting between them. CDR3 in DNA: TGTGCCAGCAGCTTAGATGGCTCTGGAAACACCATATATTTT. Translated, it gives CASSLDGSGNTIYF.

The J gene is TRBJ1-6, the V gene TRBV10-3; TRBD1 matches at 8 bases. The length of the CDR3 is 13 residues. The V gene end was trimmed by 10 bases and the J gene end by 10 bases; junction bases not matched to a gene: 9. The V gene's germline CDR1 is ENHRY and CDR2 SYGVKD. The CDR3: CATQQGTGSPLHF. The CDR3 DNA reads as TGTGCCACCCAACAGGGGACAGGATCACCCCTCCACTTT.

J is TRBJ2-6 and V is TRBV20-1; D unresolved. Trimming removed 3 bases from V and 2 bases from J, with 2 bases in between. Germline V gene sequence: CDR1 DFQATT, CDR2 SNEGSKA (reference sequence). There are 12 residues in the CDR3. The CDR3 here is CSASAGANVLTF. The CDR3 DNA follows: TGCAGTGCTAGCGCTGGGGCCAACGTCCTGACTTTC.

This clonotype has ten or more counts. The J gene is TRBJ2-2, the V gene TRBV5-6; D not certain. V dropped 0 bases and J dropped 1 base, with 4 bases sitting between them. The CDR3 spans 14 residues. Germline V gene data show CDR1 as SGHDT and CDR2 as YYEEEE. In DNA, the CDR3 is TGTGCCAGCAGCTTGGCTCAGAACACCGGGGAGCTGTTTTTT. It codes for CASSLAQNTGELFF. Drawing the rest from reference TRBV5-6 and TRBJ2-2, the complete variable domain is DAGVTQSPTHLIKTRGQQVTLRCSPKSGHDTVSWYQQALGQGPQFIFQYYEEEERQRGNFPDRFSGHQFPNYSSELNVNALLLGDSALYLCASSLAQNTGELFFGEGSRLTVL.

Turning to this clonotype: This could be a read error, since a much larger clone is one nucleotide away. The chain couples TRBV7-2 to TRBJ2-3, with TRBD2 as a possible D gene (6 bases). Per germline, CDR1 SGHTA and CDR2 FQGNSA. Trimming took 10 bases from V and 4 from J, leaving 18 bases between them. The CDR3 covers 14 residues. CDR3 sequence (DNA): TGTGCCAACACCTCTTCGGGGGAGTCAGATACGCAGTATTTT. Translating it yields CANTSSGESDTQYF.

The chain employs TRBV6-1 and TRBJ2-4; a weak D match, TRBD1 (5 bases). V was trimmed by 3 bases and J by 0 bases, leaving 9 bases between them. Germline-derived CDR1 and CDR2 are MNHNS and SASEGT. The CDR3 is made up of 15 amino acids. CDR3 sequence (DNA): TGTGCCAGCAGTGATCAGCAGGGAGCCAAAAACATTCAGTACTTC. This gives the protein CASSDQQGAKNIQYF.